A selection of T cell receptor beta chains follows, all from one sample in a study of blood T cell repertoires in COVID-19. Method: immunoSEQ multiplex PCR; TCRdb's copy keeps in-frame clones and lacks some. This sample has 130,000 or so clones; 84% occur once, and the top ten carry less than 15%. The source material was peripheral blood. The receptors come from a woman aged 60-75 years with acute or convalescent COVID-19. Each CDR3 is given with its conserved first and last residue. D genes are given only for firm matches. Where a row states a size, it is once, few, many or the class of an expanded clone; other rows omit it.

clone size	D gene	V gene	J gene	CDR3 length	CDR3 DNA	CDR3 protein
once	TRBD1	TRBV7-9	TRBJ2-7	16	TGTGCCAGCAGCCTAGGGGGACAGGGGCTGGGATACGAGCAGTACTTC	CASSLGGQGLGYEQYF
-	TRBD1	TRBV19	TRBJ1-2	13	TGTGCCAGTGCTCCCCAGGGGGCGGGGGGCTACACCTTC	CASAPQGAGGYTF
once	TRBD1	TRBV29-1	TRBJ2-5	13	TGCAGCGGAAGGGACAGTCTACAAGAGACCCAGTACTTC	CSGRDSLQETQYF
-	-	TRBV21-1	TRBJ1-2	16	TGTGCCAGCAGCAAAACGAGGACAGGGGGTGCCTATGGCTACACCTTC	CASSKTRTGGAYGYTF
-	TRBD1	TRBV27	TRBJ1-2	17	TGTGCCAGCAGTTTACTGGGACAGGGGGCGCGGAGCTATGGCTACACCTTC	CASSLLGQGARSYGYTF
-	-	TRBV3-1/TRBV3-2	TRBJ1-2	15	TGTGCCAGCAGCCAAGGTGGGGGCTCTAACTATGGCTACACCTTC	CASSQGGGSNYGYTF
few	-	TRBV10-3	TRBJ1-1	14	TGTGCCATCAGTGAGGGGTTGGGGGGCACTGAAGCTTTCTTT	CAISEGLGGTEAFF
-	-	TRBV11-2	TRBJ2-5	14	TGTGCCAGCAGCTACCAGGGGGGAGAAGAGACCCAGTACTTC	CASSYQGGEETQYF
-	-	TRBV9	TRBJ1-2	17	TGTGCCAGCAGCGTAGGTCCCCGGAGGACAGAAAACTATGGCTACACCTTC	CASSVGPRRTENYGYTF
-	-	TRBV29-1	TRBJ1-1	15	TGCACCCGATCTTGTGGGGCAGAGGTGTTCGCTGAAGCTTTCTTT	CTRSCGAEVFAEAFF
-	TRBD1	TRBV24-1	TRBJ2-1	15	TGTGCCACCAGTGGGACAGGGGGCAATAGCAATGAGCAGTTCTTC	CATSGTGGNSNEQFF
-	-	TRBV29-1	TRBJ1-2	10	TGCAGCGTTGACCGCTATGGCTACACCTTC	CSVDRYGYTF
-	-	TRBV7-8	TRBJ2-1	15	TGTGCCAGCAGCTTAGTAGGCAGGGTGGGCAATGAGCAGTTCTTC	CASSLVGRVGNEQFF
-	TRBD1	TRBV7-9	TRBJ1-1	15	TGTGCCAGCAGCAAACTTCTAGGGACAGACACTGAAGCTTTCTTT	CASSKLLGTDTEAFF
-	-	TRBV11-2	TRBJ2-7	13	TGTGCCAGCAGCAACGGACTCTACTACGAGCAGTACTTC	CASSNGLYYEQYF
-	TRBD1	TRBV7-9	TRBJ1-1	14	TGTGCCAGCAGCTCCCGGACAGGGGACACTGAAGCTTTCTTT	CASSSRTGDTEAFF
once	-	TRBV10-3	TRBJ2-1	12	TGTGCCATCCACGGACAGTCGAATGAGCAGTTCTTC	CAIHGQSNEQFF
-	-	TRBV18	TRBJ1-4	15	TGTGCCAGCTCGCGGACAAGCCGAAGTGACGAAAAACTGTTTTTT	CASSRTSRSDEKLFF
-	-	TRBV4-1	TRBJ2-2	15	TGCGCCAGCAGCCATCCGACCCTAGGCACCGGGGAGCTGTTTTTT	CASSHPTLGTGELFF
-	-	TRBV9	TRBJ2-3	14	TGTGCCAGCAGCCCAGGGACTAGCACAGATACGCAGTATTTT	CASSPGTSTDTQYF
-	TRBD1	TRBV2	TRBJ1-5	15	TGTGCCAGCAGTCTCTACAGGGGCCAGGGTCAGCCCCAGCATTTT	CASSLYRGQGQPQHF
-	-	TRBV14	TRBJ1-2	17	TGTGCCAGCAGCCAAGACAGTAGAGTGTCGGGGAACTATGGCTACACCTTC	CASSQDSRVSGNYGYTF
-	TRBD1	TRBV27	TRBJ1-5	16	TGTGCCAGCAGAAAGGCCGGGACAGGGAAGAATCAGCCCCAGCATTTT	CASRKAGTGKNQPQHF
-	-	TRBV25-1	TRBJ1-4	16	TGTGCCAGCAGTGAATCCGGGAACAGAGCTAATGAAAAACTGTTTTTT	CASSESGNRANEKLFF
-	TRBD1	TRBV7-9	TRBJ1-1	14	TGTGCCAGCAGCTTAGTGCAGGGGGGCACTGAAGCTTTCTTT	CASSLVQGGTEAFF
-	-	TRBV7-3	TRBJ1-1	13	TGTGCCAGCAGCCTCAAAGGGGGCACTGAAGCTTTCTTT	CASSLKGGTEAFF
-	TRBD1	TRBV7-2	TRBJ1-1	14	TGTGCCAGCAGGGGACAGGGCGGGAACACTGAAGCTTTCTTT	CASRGQGGNTEAFF
-	TRBD1	TRBV9	TRBJ1-2	19	TGTGCCAGCAGCGGATGGGTAGGGGGCCGTGCCAATCTCAACTATGGCTACACCTTC	CASSGWVGGRANLNYGYTF
-	-	TRBV4-1	TRBJ1-5	17	TGCGCCAGCAGCCAAGAGGGTGGGCCAGGGCGTAATCAGCCCCAGCATTTT	CASSQEGGPGRNQPQHF
-	-	TRBV27	TRBJ1-1	14	TGTGCCAGCAGTTATCAGGGTCAGGGGACTGAAGCTTTCTTT	CASSYQGQGTEAFF
once	-	TRBV30	TRBJ1-1	13	TGTGCCTGGAGTTACAGGGAAGACACTGAAGCTTTCTTT	CAWSYREDTEAFF
-	TRBD1	TRBV5-1	TRBJ1-2	15	TGCGCCAGCAGCTTGGCCGAGACAGGGGGCGATGGCTACACCTTC	CASSLAETGGDGYTF
-	TRBD1	TRBV5-4	TRBJ1-2	14	TGTGCCAGCAGCTCCCTTTTACAGGGGCACGGCTACACCTTC	CASSSLLQGHGYTF
-	TRBD1	TRBV5-1	TRBJ1-4	14	TGCGCCAGCACCCGGGACAGGTTTAATGAAAAACTGTTTTTT	CASTRDRFNEKLFF
-	TRBD1	TRBV2	TRBJ1-2	14	TGTGCCAGCAGTGCAATTACAGGGGGTGATGGCTACACCTTC	CASSAITGGDGYTF
-	-	TRBV6-2/TRBV6-3	TRBJ1-1	11	TGTGCCAGCAGTTCGGGTAGGGAAGCTTTCTTT	CASSSGREAFF
-	-	TRBV18	TRBJ1-1	15	TGTGCCAGCTCACCTCCCAGTCACCGTAACACTGAAGCTTTCTTT	CASSPPSHRNTEAFF
-	-	TRBV7-8	TRBJ1-5	13	TGTGCCAGCGGACGGGGGTTCAATCAGCCCCAGCATTTT	CASGRGFNQPQHF
-	-	TRBV12-3/TRBV12-4	TRBJ1-2	13	TGTGCCAGCAGCCTTATCAGGGAGGGCGGCTACACCTTC	CASSLIREGGYTF
-	-	TRBV10-3	TRBJ1-1	12	TGTGCCATCCTAGGGCGGTCGGGATCAGCTTTCTTT	CAILGRSGSAFF